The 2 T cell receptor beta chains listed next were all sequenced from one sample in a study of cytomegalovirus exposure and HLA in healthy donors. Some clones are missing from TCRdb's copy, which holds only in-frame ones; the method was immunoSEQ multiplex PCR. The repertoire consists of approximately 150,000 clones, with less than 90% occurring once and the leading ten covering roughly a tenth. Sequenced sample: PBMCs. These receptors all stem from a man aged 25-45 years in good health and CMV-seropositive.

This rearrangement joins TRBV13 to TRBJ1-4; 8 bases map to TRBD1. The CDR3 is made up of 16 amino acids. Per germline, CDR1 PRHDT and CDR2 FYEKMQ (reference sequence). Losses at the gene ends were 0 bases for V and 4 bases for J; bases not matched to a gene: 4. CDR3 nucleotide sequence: TGTGCCAGCAGCTTAGGCCGGACAGGGCTTAATGAAAAACTGTTTTTT. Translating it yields CASSLGRTGLNEKLFF.

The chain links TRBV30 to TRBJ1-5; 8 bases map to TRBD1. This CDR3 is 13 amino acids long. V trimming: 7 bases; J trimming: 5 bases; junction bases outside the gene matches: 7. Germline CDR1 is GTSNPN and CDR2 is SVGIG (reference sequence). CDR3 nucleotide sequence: TGTGCCTCGGGGACAGGAGGGGATCAGCCCCAGCATTTT. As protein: CASGTGGDQPQHF.